A single sample gave rise to the 23 T cell receptor beta chains below, sequenced in a study of T-cell memory formation after mild COVID-19. TCRdb redid the calling of the 5' RACE reads with MiXCR, one entry per CDR3 protein. The repertoire holds tens of thousands of distinct CDR3 sequences, with 25% to 35% as singletons. Sequencing was carried out using PBMCs or a T cell subset sorted from them (not recorded which). The receptors here all came from a man aged 18 to 29 who had mild COVID-19 (a few samples of this study predate the infection). Cell type and time point are not known.

The chain is built from TRBV5-1 and TRBJ2-1; D is ambiguous. The CDR3 sequence is 12 residues long. Between the trimmed V and J ends, which lost 0 bases and 6 bases, there was a span of 4 bases. Germline assignment: CDR1 SGHRS and CDR2 YFSETQ. The CDR3 coding sequence is TGCGCCAGCAGCTTGGAAGTCAATGAGCAGTTCTTC. Translation gives CASSLEVNEQFF.

In this sample, this clonotype turned up once. The V call is TRBV24-1, the J call TRBJ2-1, with 12 bases aligning to TRBD1. Trimming at V came to 3 bases and at J to 8 bases, leaving 10 bases not matched to a gene. CDR3 length: 17 residues. CDR1 KGHDR and CDR2 SFDVKD come from the germline V gene. CDR3 protein: CATSDPSRDRGRDEQFF. The CDR3 bases are TGTGCCACCAGTGATCCCAGCCGGGACAGGGGGCGCGATGAGCAGTTCTTC.

The chain combines TRBV7-9 with TRBJ1-2, with 8 bases aligning to TRBD1. CDR1 SEHNR and CDR2 FQNEAQ come from the germline V gene (reference sequence). The CDR3 spans 15 residues. J was trimmed by 8 bases and V by 4 bases; bases with no gene match: 12. CDR3 region: CASSSPGQAKWGYTF. CDR3 bases: TGTGCCAGCAGCTCCCCGGGACAGGCAAAATGGGGCTACACCTTC.

J is TRBJ2-7 and V is TRBV27, with 9 bases identical to TRBD2. Germline trimming cut 4 bases from V and 7 bases from J; bases unmatched to any gene: 5. Germline CDR1 MNHEY, CDR2 SMNVEV (reference sequence). The CDR3 spans 13 residues. The CDR3 is CASSSGLAVEQYF. The CDR3 nucleotides are TGTGCCAGCAGTTCGGGACTAGCCGTAGAGCAGTACTTC.

The table lists this clonotype with a count of one. V and J are TRBV20-1 and TRBJ1-1; D is unclear. V lost 8 bases and J 0 bases, leaving 7 bases between the germline ends. The germline gives CDR1 DFQATT, CDR2 SNEGSKA (reference sequence). CDR3 size: 11 residues. CDR3 sequence (DNA): TGCAGTTCCGACATGAACACTGAAGCTTTCTTT. This sequence encodes CSSDMNTEAFF.

V and J are TRBV4-1 and TRBJ2-5; TRBD2 matches 8 bases. With V trimmed by 6 bases and J by 0 bases, 9 bases remained unmatched. Germline V gene sequence: CDR1 MGHRA, CDR2 YSYEKL. This CDR3 comprises 16 residues. The CDR3 bases are TGCGCCAGCAGGGATATAGCGGGGAGGTACCAAGAGACCCAGTACTTC. This sequence encodes CASRDIAGRYQETQYF.

V and J are TRBV7-9 and TRBJ2-5, with unresolved D. V lost 5 bases and J lost 1, with 11 bases in between. This CDR3 spans 14 amino acids. The V gene's germline CDR1 is SEHNR and CDR2 FQNEAQ (reference sequence). The CDR3 DNA reads TGTGCCAGCAGCCATCCATTGAGCCAAGAGACCCAGTACTTC. Residues: CASSHPLSQETQYF.

This clonotype turned up a few times. V and J are TRBV25-1 and TRBJ2-3; D is perhaps TRBD2 (7 bases). Germline V gene sequence: CDR1 MGHDK, CDR2 SYGVNS. This CDR3 comprises 16 residues. Trimming took off 2 bases at V and 2 bases at J, with 14 bases between the two ends. For the CDR3, the DNA is TGTGCCAGCAGTGAACCAGGGGAGGGAAACACAGATACGCAGTATTTT. Translated, it gives CASSEPGEGNTDTQYF.

This clonotype has a handful of counts. The rearrangement joins TRBV24-1 to TRBJ2-2; D may correspond to TRBD1 or TRBD2 (5 bases each). Germline V gene data show CDR1 as KGHDR and CDR2 as SFDVKD. This CDR3 has 18 amino acids. The V end was cut by 5 bases, the J end by 0 bases, with 18 bases between. Here the CDR3 reads CATSGTRVGVANTGELFF. As DNA, the CDR3 is TGTGCCACCAGTGGAACCCGGGTGGGGGTCGCGAACACCGGGGAGCTGTTTTTT.

In this sample, this clonotype turned up a few times. The rearrangement uses TRBV14 and TRBJ2-7; 11 nucleotides align to TRBD1. CDR3 length: 14 amino acids. The germline V gene has CDR1 SGHDN and CDR2 FVKESK. Trimming at V came to 5 bases and at J to 5 bases, leaving 5 bases not matched to a gene. This chain's CDR3 is CASSSRDRGNEQYF. In nucleotides, the CDR3 is TGTGCCAGCAGCTCCCGGGACAGGGGGAACGAGCAGTACTTC.

This clonotype was observed a handful of times. The chain employs TRBV5-1 and TRBJ2-1; 8 bases are shared with TRBD2. The CDR3 consists of 17 residues. J was trimmed by 8 bases and V by 4 bases; bases with no gene match: 17. In germline, CDR1 is SGHRS, CDR2 YFSETQ. CDR3 coding DNA: TGCGCCAGCAGCGCAGGGCGTAATAGCGGGGTAGTCTATGAGCAGTTCTTC. Residues: CASSAGRNSGVVYEQFF.

This clonotype occurred a few times. The rearrangement links TRBV5-5 to TRBJ2-5; TRBD2 matches at 11 bases. This CDR3 is 16 amino acids long. V was pared by 0 bases and J by 5 bases, with 6 bases of the junction left unmatched. Germline V lookup: CDR1 SGHKS, CDR2 YYEKEE (reference sequence). The chain's CDR3 is CASSLEVAGGRETQYF. DNA for the CDR3: TGTGCCAGCAGCTTGGAAGTAGCGGGGGGGCGCGAGACCCAGTACTTC.

The rearrangement uses TRBV20-1 and TRBJ1-4; TRBD1 matches 7 bases. Unmatched junction bases numbered 17, after V lost 5 bases and J lost 8 bases. The CDR3 contains 16 residues. From germline, CDR1 is DFQATT and CDR2 SNEGSKA (reference sequence). CDR3 DNA sequence: TGCAGTGCTTATCCGGCGACAGGGTACGGCAGGGAAAAACTGTTTTTT. It translates to CSAYPATGYGREKLFF.

The chain combines TRBV29-1 with TRBJ2-3, with 7 bases identical to TRBD2. CDR1 SQVTM and CDR2 ANQGSEA come from the germline V gene. This CDR3 is built from 14 residues. The V segment lost 2 bases and the J segment 4 bases; nucleotides outside the gene matches: 6. CDR3 sequence: CSVERTSVADTQYF. DNA of the CDR3: TGCAGCGTTGAAAGGACTAGTGTGGCAGATACGCAGTATTTT.

The J gene is TRBJ2-5, the V gene TRBV12-3 or TRBV12-4, with 8 nucleotides matching TRBD2. The length of the CDR3 is 11 residues. V shed 9 bases and J 5 bases; nucleotides not matched to a gene: 2. CDR3 nucleotide sequence: TGTGCCAGTAGCGGGGCTGAGACCCAGTACTTC. Translated, it gives CASSGAETQYF.

This clonotype has just a few counts. The chain links TRBV10-2 to TRBJ2-3, with TRBD2 matching 11 bases. The germline gives CDR1 WSHSY, CDR2 SAAADI. The CDR3 sequence is 15 residues long. Germline trimming cut 6 bases from V and 5 bases from J; bases unmatched to any gene: 7. DNA for the CDR3: TGCGCCAGCAGGAGTACTAGCGGGGGTTTAGATACGCAGTATTTT. Translating it yields CASRSTSGGLDTQYF.

The rearrangement links TRBV5-1 to TRBJ2-2; the match to TRBD1 covers 8 bases. CDR1 and CDR2 (germline): SGHRS, YFSETQ. The V segment lost 5 bases and the J segment 5 bases; nucleotides outside the gene matches: 11. The CDR3 runs to 16 residues. In DNA, the CDR3 is TGCGCCAGCAGGCCCCTGGGCAGGGGGCAAACCGGGGAGCTGTTTTTT. It yields the protein CASRPLGRGQTGELFF.

This clonotype has more than one count but fewer than ten. V gene TRBV7-9 combines with J gene TRBJ2-3, with D possibly TRBD2 on 6 matching bases. This CDR3 is built from 16 residues. Germline CDR1 SEHNR, CDR2 FQNEAQ (reference sequence). V lost 2 bases to trimming and J lost 3 bases, with 15 bases between them. Here the CDR3 DNA reads TGTGCCAGCAGCTTATTTCTGAGGGAGGCGACAGATACGCAGTATTTT. It translates to CASSLFLREATDTQYF.

The chain is built from TRBV25-1 and TRBJ2-3; the D gene is possibly TRBD1 (6 bases). The CDR3 has 14 residues. V lost 2 bases and J 5 bases, leaving 11 bases between the germline ends. Germline assignment: CDR1 MGHDK and CDR2 SYGVNS. CDR3 in DNA: TGTGCCAGCAGTGAAGGGGGCTCTTTAGATACGCAGTATTTT. Translation gives CASSEGGSLDTQYF. The full variable domain, completed using reference TRBV25-1 and TRBJ2-3, is EADIYQTPRYLVIGTGKKITLECSQTMGHDKMYWYQQDPGMELHLIHYSYGVNSTEKGDLSSESTVSRIRTEHFPLTLESARPSHTSQYLCASSEGGSLDTQYFGPGTRLTVL.

This clonotype was seen many times. This sequence joins TRBV11-2 and TRBJ2-5; tentatively, D is TRBD1 (5 bases). CDR1 and CDR2 from the germline V gene are SGHAT and FQNNGV. The CDR3 sequence is 16 residues long. V was clipped by 0 bases and J by 3 bases, with 14 bases between them. This CDR3 is CASSLDNRAREETQYF. CDR3 bases: TGTGCCAGCAGCTTAGATAATAGGGCCAGGGAAGAGACCCAGTACTTC.

This clonotype was counted many times. V and J are TRBV20-1 and TRBJ2-3; 8 nucleotides match TRBD1. Trimming at V came to 1 base and at J to 5 bases, leaving 5 bases not matched to a gene. The CDR3 length is 14 residues. CDR1 and CDR2 (germline): DFQATT, SNEGSKA (reference sequence). CDR3 sequence reads: CSARGQGRKDTQYF. CDR3 DNA: TGCAGTGCTAGAGGACAGGGGAGGAAAGATACGCAGTATTTT.

This clonotype was seen more than once but under ten times. The chain recombines TRBV24-1 with TRBJ1-5, with D possibly matching TRBD1 (5 bases). This CDR3 has 15 residues. V dropped 2 bases and J dropped 7 bases, with 14 bases sitting between them. Germline CDR1 KGHDR, CDR2 SFDVKD. The CDR3 region has the DNA TGTGCCACCAGTGATTCTGGGGGGATGTTACAGCCCCAGCATTTT. Its protein product is CATSDSGGMLQPQHF.

The chain uses TRBV6-5 and TRBJ1-1; D is unclear. There are 15 residues in the CDR3. Germline-derived CDR1 and CDR2 are MNHEY and SVGAGI. V was trimmed by 0 bases and J by 0 bases, leaving 8 bases between them. The CDR3 DNA reads TGTGCCAGCAGTTACTCCCGGACCTTGAACACTGAAGCTTTCTTT. Its protein is CASSYSRTLNTEAFF.